The 29 T cell receptor beta chains listed next were all sequenced from one sample in a study of blood T cell repertoires in COVID-19. Sequencing used immunoSEQ multiplex PCR; TCRdb keeps in-frame clones, though not all of them. The sample contains 150,000 to 200,000 clones, roughly 89% of which appear only once. Sequenced: peripheral blood. The receptors shown here come from a woman in her 70s with COVID-19, enrolled during active disease.

This clone was detected only a few times. This chain uses TRBV20-1 with TRBJ1-4, with D uncertain. This CDR3 region has 14 residues. The germline V gene encodes CDR1 DFQATT and CDR2 SNEGSKA (reference sequence). With 3 bases removed from V and 7 bases from J, the gap between germline ends came to 15 bases. The CDR3 DNA reads as TGCAGTGCTAGTCTTGGAGGGTTTGGTGAAAAACTGTTTTTT. Amino acids: CSASLGGFGEKLFF.

The rearrangement joins TRBV28 to TRBJ2-7; TRBD1 aligns across 7 bases. This CDR3 comprises 14 residues. CDR1 is MDHEN, CDR2 SYDVKM, per germline. V lost 5 bases to trimming and J lost 3 bases; unmatched junction nucleotides: 7. This chain's CDR3 is CASSRPGQFYEQYF. CDR3 sequence (DNA): TGTGCCAGCAGTCGACCGGGACAGTTCTACGAGCAGTACTTC.

The V and J genes are TRBV3-1 (or the pseudogene TRBV3-2) and TRBJ2-1; 9 bases are shared with TRBD2. V lost 5 bases to trimming and J lost 6 bases; unmatched junction nucleotides: 5. Germline CDR1 is LGHDT and CDR2 is YNNKEL (reference sequence). The CDR3 runs 14 residues. DNA of the CDR3: TGTGCCAGCAGCTTAAGGACTAGCGTCAATGAGCAGTTCTTC. Translation gives CASSLRTSVNEQFF.

The rearrangement uses TRBV27 and TRBJ1-6; tentative D call: TRBD1 (5 bases). This CDR3 has 14 amino acids. The V gene lost 2 bases and the J gene lost 10 bases, with 12 bases spanning the gap. Germline assignment: CDR1 MNHEY and CDR2 SMNVEV (reference sequence). In DNA, the CDR3 is TGTGCCAGCAGTTTACTCCGGGGGGAGTCACCCCTCCACTTT. Its protein product is CASSLLRGESPLHF.

The V and J genes are TRBV24-1 and TRBJ2-7; 8 bases agree with TRBD1. Per the germline V gene, CDR1 is KGHDR and CDR2 is SFDVKD. Germline trimming cut 1 base from V and 4 bases from J; bases unmatched to any gene: 8. The CDR3 has 16 residues. This CDR3 is CATSDFTGRGPYEQYF. As DNA, the CDR3 is TGTGCCACCAGTGATTTCACAGGCAGGGGGCCTTACGAGCAGTACTTC.

This rearrangement joins TRBV19 to TRBJ1-1, with 10 bases fitting TRBD1. Germline lookup yields CDR1 LNHDA and CDR2 SQIVND (reference sequence). CDR3 length: 15 amino acids. Germline trimming cut 6 bases from V and 4 bases from J; bases unmatched to any gene: 8. The CDR3, as DNA: TGTGCCAGTAGCCCTTCCGGGACAGGGGTCACTGAAGCTTTCTTT. Its translation: CASSPSGTGVTEAFF.

CDR3 region: CASTRQGSNTGELFF. CDR3 bases: TGTGCCAGCACCCGACAGGGTTCGAACACCGGGGAGCTGTTTTTT. J is TRBJ2-2 and V is TRBV27; 7 bases are a match to TRBD1. The length of the CDR3 is 15 residues. V gave up 7 bases and J gave up 0 bases; unmatched junction bases: 5. The germline CDR1 and CDR2 sequences are MNHEY and SMNVEV (reference sequence).

The chain has TRBV7-3 and TRBJ2-3, with a weak D call TRBD2 (6 bases). Germline V gene sequence: CDR1 SGHTA, CDR2 FQGTGA. The V gene lost 5 bases and the J gene lost 3 bases, with 18 bases spanning the gap. This CDR3 is 16 amino acids long. This CDR3 reads CASSHHSGEETDTQYF. In nucleotides, the CDR3 is TGTGCCAGCAGCCATCACTCGGGGGAGGAAACAGATACGCAGTATTTT.

This clone was observed once. The rearrangement uses TRBV28 and TRBJ2-7; possible D gene TRBD2, 7 bases. Germline CDR1 reads MDHEN; CDR2 reads SYDVKM. The V and J ends lost 4 bases and 4 bases respectively, with 20 bases between them. There are 16 residues in the CDR3. The CDR3 coding sequence is TGTGCCAGCAGTTCGGGGGGCAGGGGTTTGACGTACGAGCAGTACTTC. Residues: CASSSGGRGLTYEQYF.

The rearrangement uses TRBV30 and TRBJ1-4; TRBD1 matches 7 bases. The V gene's germline CDR1 is GTSNPN and CDR2 SVGIG (reference sequence). The ends lost 1 base at V and 7 bases at J; junction bases unmatched: 6. The CDR3 has 14 residues. The CDR3 nucleotides are TGTGCCTGGAGTGAGGGACAGAGTATTGAAAAACTGTTTTTT. As protein: CAWSEGQSIEKLFF.

The gene calls are TRBV27 and TRBJ1-2; D perhaps matches TRBD1 (5 bases). The CDR3 is 15 residues long. Trimming pared 2 bases from V and 5 bases from J, leaving 15 bases between. From germline, CDR1 is MNHEY and CDR2 SMNVEV (reference sequence). CDR3 DNA sequence: TGTGCCAGCAGTTTAGGCGGGACTTGGAAATATGGCTACACCTTC. Translating gives CASSLGGTWKYGYTF.

The chain carries TRBV29-1 and TRBJ2-7; D is possibly TRBD2 (6 bases). CDR1 is SQVTM and CDR2 is ANQGSEA in the germline V gene. With 3 bases removed from V and 3 bases from J, the gap between germline ends came to 18 bases. CDR3 size: 15 residues. The CDR3 nucleotides are TGCAGCGTTGACTCGACTGGGACTGGCCTCTACGAGCAGTACTTC. Amino acids: CSVDSTGTGLYEQYF.

The chain recombines TRBV7-9 with TRBJ2-3; D gene ambiguous. The V gene lost 5 bases and the J gene lost 3 bases, with 6 bases spanning the gap. Germline V gene lookup returns CDR1 SEHNR and CDR2 FQNEAQ (reference sequence). CDR3 length equals 12 residues. The CDR3 protein is CASSPPTDTQYF. CDR3 coding DNA: TGTGCCAGCAGCCCTCCTACAGATACGCAGTATTTT.

The chain links TRBV5-1 to TRBJ2-1; 10 bases line up with TRBD2. V was pared by 0 bases and J by 5 bases, with 2 bases of the junction left unmatched. Germline V gene lookup returns CDR1 SGHRS and CDR2 YFSETQ. CDR3 length equals 15 residues. The CDR3: CASSLVTSGNNEQFF. The CDR3 coding sequence is TGCGCCAGCAGCTTGGTAACTAGCGGGAACAATGAGCAGTTCTTC.

The V gene is TRBV28, the J gene TRBJ1-1; D gene uncertain. V gave up 7 bases and J gave up 1 base, with 13 bases separating them. The CDR3 is 14 residues long. From germline, CDR1 is MDHEN and CDR2 SYDVKM. CDR3 sequence (DNA): TGTGCCAGCAACCTGGGAGGGAAGAACACTGAAGCTTTCTTT. Amino acids: CASNLGGKNTEAFF. Complete variable domain (other parts from reference TRBV28 and TRBJ1-1): DVKVTQSSRYLVKRTGEKVFLECVQDMDHENMFWYRQDPGLGLRLIYFSYDVKMKEKGDIPEGYSVSREKKERFSLILESASTNQTSMYLCASNLGGKNTEAFFGQGTRLTVV.

The chain joins TRBV5-6 to TRBJ1-2, with 9 positions matching TRBD1. The CDR3 spans 16 residues. The V gene end was trimmed by 3 bases and the J gene end by 1 base; junction bases not matched to a gene: 7. The V gene's germline CDR1 is SGHDT and CDR2 YYEEEE. The DNA of the CDR3 is TGTGCCAGCAGCTCCCCGGGACAGGGAGATAACTATGGCTACACCTTC. Protein product: CASSSPGQGDNYGYTF.

This rearrangement joins TRBV25-1 to TRBJ2-1, with 7 bases aligning to TRBD1. Trimming at V came to 2 bases and at J to 6 bases, leaving 4 bases not matched to a gene. The CDR3 sequence is 14 residues long. Germline V CDR1 and CDR2: MGHDK, SYGVNS. The CDR3 protein is CASSEPGDSNEQFF. CDR3 coding DNA: TGTGCCAGCAGTGAACCAGGGGACAGCAATGAGCAGTTCTTC.

V and J are TRBV30 and TRBJ2-7, with D perhaps matching TRBD2 (5 bases). Trimming pared 6 bases from V and 4 bases from J, leaving 19 bases between. There are 14 residues in the CDR3. Per germline, CDR1 GTSNPN and CDR2 SVGIG (reference sequence). The CDR3 spells CACSWTWNLYEQYF. The CDR3 nucleotides are TGTGCCTGCTCCTGGACTTGGAATCTGTACGAGCAGTACTTC.

The V gene is TRBV29-1, the J gene TRBJ2-1; unclear D gene. The CDR3 is 14 residues long. V lost 7 bases, J lost 5 bases, and 18 bases lay in between. Germline-derived CDR1 and CDR2 are SQVTM and ANQGSEA. As DNA, the CDR3 is TGCAGCGGGAATAGCCGCACGATCAACAATGAGCAGTTCTTC. Amino acid sequence: CSGNSRTINNEQFF.

The chain has TRBV7-8 and TRBJ2-7; TRBD1 might be the D (5 bases). Trimming shortened V by 0 bases and J by 7 bases, and 22 bases separated the two germline ends. The CDR3 length is 17 residues. Germline lookup yields CDR1 SGHVS and CDR2 FQNEAQ. CDR3 amino acids: CASSLAVRSRAEGEQYF. CDR3 sequence (DNA): TGTGCCAGCAGCTTAGCGGTCCGGTCCAGGGCCGAAGGGGAGCAGTACTTC.

The CDR3, as DNA: TGTGCCAGCAGCTTGTCGGGACAGCAGTGGGAGCAGTACTTC. It yields the protein CASSLSGQQWEQYF. The gene calls are TRBV11-2 and TRBJ2-7; 7 bases map to TRBD1. The CDR3 runs 14 residues. The germline gives CDR1 SGHAT, CDR2 FQNNGV. Germline trimming cut 3 bases from V and 7 bases from J; bases unmatched to any gene: 9.

This clone was observed once. V usage is TRBV7-9 and J usage is TRBJ1-4, with 7 bases that match TRBD1. The CDR3 has 19 residues. Germline assignment: CDR1 SEHNR and CDR2 FQNEAQ (reference sequence). With V trimmed by 5 bases and J by 0 bases, 15 bases remained unmatched. The CDR3 protein is CASSLHLGQIQTTNEKLFF. Written as DNA, the CDR3 is TGTGCCAGCAGCCTCCACCTGGGACAGATTCAGACAACTAATGAAAAACTGTTTTTT.

The chain uses TRBV9 and TRBJ2-2, with 13 bases that match TRBD2. In germline, CDR1 is SGDLS, CDR2 YYNGEE. The CDR3 contains 17 residues. The J segment lost 7 bases and the V segment lost 0 bases, leaving 6 bases of the junction unmatched. The CDR3 spells CASSVDTSGRAYGELFF. The CDR3, as DNA: TGTGCCAGCAGCGTAGATACTAGCGGGAGGGCCTACGGGGAGCTGTTTTTT.

For the CDR3, the DNA is TGCGCCAGCGGCACAGACGGTACCTCCTACAATGAGCAGTTCTTC. This sequence encodes CASGTDGTSYNEQFF. The chain couples TRBV5-1 to TRBJ2-1; no clear D gene. V was trimmed by 7 bases and J by 0 bases, leaving 14 bases between them. The length of the CDR3 is 15 residues. The germline gives CDR1 SGHRS, CDR2 YFSETQ.

CDR3 nucleotide sequence: TGTGCCTGGACGCGAGGAGGTGATTCACCCCTCCACTTT. It yields the protein CAWTRGGDSPLHF. The rearrangement joins TRBV30 to TRBJ1-6, with no clear D. V gave up 4 bases and J gave up 8 bases, with 12 bases separating them. The CDR3 has 13 amino acids. The V gene's germline CDR1 is GTSNPN and CDR2 SVGIG (reference sequence).

V usage is TRBV6-2 or TRBV6-3 and J usage is TRBJ1-1, with 10 bases matching TRBD1. From germline, CDR1 is MNHEY and CDR2 SVGEGT. J gave up 5 bases and V 5 bases, and 2 bases lay outside the gene matches. The CDR3 spans 13 residues. Here the CDR3 reads CASSPDRGTEAFF. CDR3 sequence (DNA): TGTGCCAGCAGTCCGGACAGGGGGACTGAAGCTTTCTTT.

As DNA, the CDR3 is TGTGCCAGCAGCTTAACTCCTGCAGCGGGAGGGGAGACCCAGTACTTC. This translates into CASSLTPAAGGETQYF. V gene TRBV7-3 combines with J gene TRBJ2-5, with 10 bases matching TRBD2. Unmatched junction bases numbered 6, after V lost 0 bases and J lost 5 bases. The CDR3 spans 16 residues. Germline loops: CDR1 SGHTA, CDR2 FQGTGA. The complete variable domain, with remaining parts taken from reference TRBV7-3 and TRBJ2-5, reads GAGVSQTPSNKVTEKGKYVELRCDPISGHTALYWYRQSLGQGPEFLIYFQGTGAADDSGLPNDRFFAVRPEGSVSTLKIQRTERGDSAVYLCASSLTPAAGGETQYFGPGTRLLVL.

V gene TRBV19 combines with J gene TRBJ2-2; 9 bases agree with TRBD1. V gave up 8 bases and J gave up 7 bases; unmatched junction bases: 2. Germline V gives CDR1 LNHDA, CDR2 SQIVND (reference sequence). The length of the CDR3 is 12 residues. CDR3 protein: CASGQGIGELFF. The CDR3 coding sequence is TGTGCCAGTGGACAGGGGATCGGGGAGCTGTTTTTT.

The V gene is TRBV4-2, the J gene TRBJ2-5; tentative D call: TRBD2 (5 bases). The CDR3 is 14 amino acids. CDR1 is LGHNA, CDR2 YNFKEQ, per germline. V lost 1 base, J lost 4 bases, and 10 bases lay in between. For the CDR3, the DNA is TGTGCCAGCAGCCAAGGCCTAGCCCTAGAGACCCAGTACTTC. It specifies CASSQGLALETQYF.